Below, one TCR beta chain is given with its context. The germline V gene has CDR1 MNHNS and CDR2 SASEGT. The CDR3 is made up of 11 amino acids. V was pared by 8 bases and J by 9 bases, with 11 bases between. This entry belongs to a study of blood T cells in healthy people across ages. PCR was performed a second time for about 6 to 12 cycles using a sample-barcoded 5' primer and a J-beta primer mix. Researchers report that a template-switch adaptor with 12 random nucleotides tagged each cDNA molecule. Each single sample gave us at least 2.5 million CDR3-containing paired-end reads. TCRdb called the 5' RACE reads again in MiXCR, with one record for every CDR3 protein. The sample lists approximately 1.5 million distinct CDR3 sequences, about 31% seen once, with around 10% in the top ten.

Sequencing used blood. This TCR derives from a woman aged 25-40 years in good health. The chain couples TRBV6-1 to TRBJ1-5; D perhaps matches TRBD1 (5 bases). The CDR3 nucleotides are TGTGCCAGCGGGGACCCATCGCCCCAGCATTTT. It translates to CASGDPSPQHF.